This T cell receptor (beta chain) was identified during a study of cytomegalovirus exposure and HLA in healthy donors. Study observations and caveats: Rare sequences made up most TCRs, while some public TCRs were found in many donors. Among TCR beta chains, those listed as cytomegalovirus-associated numbered approximately 150. Of the V segments, some could not be distinguished, including TRBV6-2 and TRBV6-3, and were excluded. Cytomegalovirus status was reportedly diagnosed by the classifier with high specificity and sensitivity.

CDR1 is MGHDK and CDR2 is SYGVNS in the germline V gene. V gave up 2 bases and J gave up 1 base, with 12 bases separating them. This CDR3 contains 16 residues. The count of this clone is one. The antigen remains unidentified. Amplification used 60 Vbeta primers and 13 Jbeta primers. The repertoire was sequenced with immunoSEQ multiplex PCR; TCRdb's copy has only in-frame clones and lacks some. The repertoire holds under 200,000 clones, with 60% to 80% as singletons. What was sequenced was PBMCs. V usage is TRBV25-1 and J usage is TRBJ2-1; a weak D match, TRBD2 (6 bases). This clonotype was obtained from a male donor in good health and CMV-seronegative. In DNA, the CDR3 is TGTGCCAGCAGTGAACGGGCCGGGGGATCCTACAATGAGCAGTTCTTC. Translating gives CASSERAGGSYNEQFF.